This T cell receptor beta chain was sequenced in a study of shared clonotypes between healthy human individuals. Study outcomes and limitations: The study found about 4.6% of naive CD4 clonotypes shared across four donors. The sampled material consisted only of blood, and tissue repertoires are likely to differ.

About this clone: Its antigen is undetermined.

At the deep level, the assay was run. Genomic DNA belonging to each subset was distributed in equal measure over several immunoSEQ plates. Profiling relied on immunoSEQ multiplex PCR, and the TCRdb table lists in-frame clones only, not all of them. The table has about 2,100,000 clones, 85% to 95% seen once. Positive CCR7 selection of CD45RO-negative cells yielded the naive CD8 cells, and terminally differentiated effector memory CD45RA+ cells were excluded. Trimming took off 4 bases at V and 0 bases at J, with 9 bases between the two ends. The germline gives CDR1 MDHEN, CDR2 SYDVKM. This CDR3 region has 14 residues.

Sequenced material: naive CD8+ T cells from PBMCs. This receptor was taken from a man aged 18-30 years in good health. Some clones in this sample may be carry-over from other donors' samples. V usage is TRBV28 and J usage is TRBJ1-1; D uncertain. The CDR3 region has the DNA TGTGCCAGCAGTTGGACGAGAATGAACACTGAAGCTTTCTTT. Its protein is CASSWTRMNTEAFF.